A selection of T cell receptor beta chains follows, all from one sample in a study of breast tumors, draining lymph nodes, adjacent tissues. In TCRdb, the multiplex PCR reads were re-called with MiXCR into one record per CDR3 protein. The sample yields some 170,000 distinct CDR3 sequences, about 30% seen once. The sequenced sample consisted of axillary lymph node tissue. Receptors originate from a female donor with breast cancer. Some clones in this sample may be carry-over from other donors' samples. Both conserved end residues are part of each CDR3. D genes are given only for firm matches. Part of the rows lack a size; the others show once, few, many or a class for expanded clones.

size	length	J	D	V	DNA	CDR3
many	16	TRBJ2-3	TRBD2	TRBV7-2	TGTACCAGCAGCCTGAGCGGGGGGCGCAGAAGAGATACGCAGTATTTT	CTSSLSGGRRRDTQYF
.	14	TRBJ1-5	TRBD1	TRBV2	TGTGCCAGCAGTTTCGGGACAGGGGATCAGCCCCAGCATTTT	CASSFGTGDQPQHF
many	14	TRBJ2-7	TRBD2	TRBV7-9	TGTGCCAGCAGCTTACTTGGGGGGGGTGAGGAGCAGTACTTC	CASSLLGGGEEQYF
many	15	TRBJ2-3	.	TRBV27	TGTGCCAGCAGCCCAAGGGGTAGGGCCACAGATACGCAGTATTTT	CASSPRGRATDTQYF
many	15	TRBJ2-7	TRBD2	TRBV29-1	TGCAGCGTTGAATCTGGACTAGCGGGGAGCTACGAGCAGTACTTC	CSVESGLAGSYEQYF
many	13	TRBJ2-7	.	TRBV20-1	TGCAGTGCTATAAGGCCCCCCAGGGACGAGCAGTACTTC	CSAIRPPRDEQYF
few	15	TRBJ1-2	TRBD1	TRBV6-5	TGTGCCAGCAGGACCTCGACAGGGCCCCGGGATGACTACACCTTC	CASRTSTGPRDDYTF
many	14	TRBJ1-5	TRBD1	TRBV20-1	TGCAGTGCTAGAGATTCCCAGGGGGCTCAGCCCCAGCATTTT	CSARDSQGAQPQHF
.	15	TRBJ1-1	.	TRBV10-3	TGTGCCATCAGTGATAAAGGTGCAGGAAGCACCGAAGCTTTCTTT	CAISDKGAGSTEAFF
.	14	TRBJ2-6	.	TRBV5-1	TGCGCCAGCAGCGTGGCCTGGGGGGCCAACGTCCTGACTTTC	CASSVAWGANVLTF
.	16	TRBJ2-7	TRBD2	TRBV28	TGTGCCAGCAGTCAGCCCGGGGGGACTAGGTCCTACGAGCAGTACTTC	CASSQPGGTRSYEQYF
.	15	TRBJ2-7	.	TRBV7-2	TGTGCCAGCAGCCGAGACGGCGGATCCTCCTACGAGCAGTACTTC	CASSRDGGSSYEQYF
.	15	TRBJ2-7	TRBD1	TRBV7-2	TGTGCCAGCAGCGACGGGACAGGGAGCTCCTACGAGCAGTACTTC	CASSDGTGSSYEQYF
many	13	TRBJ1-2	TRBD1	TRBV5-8	TGTGCCAGCAGCTTGCTACAGGGGGATGGCTACACCTTC	CASSLLQGDGYTF
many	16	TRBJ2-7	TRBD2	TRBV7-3	TGTGCCAGCAGCCCCCGGGGTCTAGCGGGGGGGAACGAGCAGTACTTC	CASSPRGLAGGNEQYF
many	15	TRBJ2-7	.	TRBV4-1	TGCGCCAGCAGCCAAGATCGGGTTGGAGACGACGAGCAGTACTTC	CASSQDRVGDDEQYF
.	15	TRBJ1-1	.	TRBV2	TGTGCCAGCAGTGAAGCTACACGGGCGAACACTGAAGCTTTCTTT	CASSEATRANTEAFF
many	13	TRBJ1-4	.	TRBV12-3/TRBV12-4	TGTGCCAGCTCTAGGTCGGGGAATGAAAAACTGTTTTTT	CASSRSGNEKLFF
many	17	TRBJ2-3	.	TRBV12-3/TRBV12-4	TGTGCCAGCAGTCTTGCCAGGGTGTTCGGTGACGCAGATACGCAGTATTTT	CASSLARVFGDADTQYF
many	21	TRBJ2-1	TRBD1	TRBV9	TGTGCCAGCAGCGCACCTCGGGGAGGACAGGGAGCTAAAAGCTCCTACAATGAGCAGTTCTTC	CASSAPRGGQGAKSSYNEQFF
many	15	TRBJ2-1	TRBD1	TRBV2	TGTGCCAGCAGTGAAAAGACAGGGTCCTACAATGAGCAGTTCTTC	CASSEKTGSYNEQFF
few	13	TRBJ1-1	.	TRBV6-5	TGTGCCAGCAGTTATGGGAGGGGGGCTGAAGCCTTCTTT	CASSYGRGAEAFF
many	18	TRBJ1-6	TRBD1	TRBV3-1	TGTGCCAGCAGCCAAGGAGGAGGCACAGGGGGCGCTGGGTCACCCCTCCACTTT	CASSQGGGTGGAGSPLHF
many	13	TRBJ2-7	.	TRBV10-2	TGCGCCAGCAGTGAAGTAGGGGACTACGAGCAGTACTTC	CASSEVGDYEQYF
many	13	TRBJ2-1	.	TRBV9	TGTGCCAGCAGCGAGCAGGGATACAATGAGCAGTTCTTC	CASSEQGYNEQFF